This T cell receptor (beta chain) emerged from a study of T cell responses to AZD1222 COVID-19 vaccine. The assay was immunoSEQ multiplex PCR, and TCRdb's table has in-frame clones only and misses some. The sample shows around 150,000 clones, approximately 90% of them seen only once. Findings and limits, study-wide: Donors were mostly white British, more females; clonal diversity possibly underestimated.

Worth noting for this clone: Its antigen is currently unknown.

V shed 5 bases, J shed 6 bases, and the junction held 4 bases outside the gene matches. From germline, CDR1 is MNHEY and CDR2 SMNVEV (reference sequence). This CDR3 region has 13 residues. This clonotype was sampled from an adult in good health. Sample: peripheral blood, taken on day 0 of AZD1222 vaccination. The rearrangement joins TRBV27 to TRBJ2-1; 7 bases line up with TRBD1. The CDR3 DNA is TGTGCCAGCAGTATCCAGGGGGTCAATGAGCAGTTCTTC. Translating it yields CASSIQGVNEQFF.